The rows below give T cell receptor beta chains drawn from one sample of a study of control samples from healthy donors and cancer patients. Data came from immunoSEQ multiplex PCR; TCRdb stores just in-frame clones and leaves some out. The sample consists of 190,000 or so clones, approximately 95% of them appearing once. Sequenced material: blood. These receptors were collected from a man aged 18 to 29 in good health. The CDR3 runs from the conserved cysteine through the conserved F or W. A D gene is named only where the DNA matches it firmly. Only part of the rows carry a size: once, few, many, or a class if the clone is expanded.

-	TRBV6-6	-	TRBJ2-2	CASSLQGSNTGELFF	TGTGCCAGCAGCCTACAGGGTTCGAACACCGGGGAGCTGTTTTTT
TRBD1	TRBV12-3/TRBV12-4	-	TRBJ2-3	CASGTGVSTQYF	TGTGCCAGCGGAACAGGGGTTAGTACGCAGTATTTT
TRBD2	TRBV19	-	TRBJ2-3	CASSRGLASTDTQYF	TGTGCCAGTAGTAGGGGACTAGCTAGCACAGATACGCAGTATTTT
-	TRBV6-5	-	TRBJ1-1	CASSYEGNTEAFF	TGTGCCAGCAGTTACGAGGGGAACACTGAAGCTTTCTTT
TRBD1	TRBV12-3/TRBV12-4	-	TRBJ1-2	CASSSRQGTGYTF	TGTGCCAGCAGTTCCAGACAGGGAACTGGCTACACCTTC
TRBD1	TRBV30	-	TRBJ1-5	CAWSVSGQVGQPQHF	TGTGCCTGGAGTGTTTCCGGACAGGTTGGCCAGCCCCAGCATTTT
-	TRBV28	once	TRBJ1-2	CASSFSAANYGYTF	TGTGCCAGCAGTTTTTCGGCAGCTAACTATGGCTACACCTTC
TRBD2	TRBV9	-	TRBJ2-5	CASSSNPGLAGGPRFQETQYF	TGTGCCAGCAGCTCTAATCCGGGACTAGCGGGGGGGCCTAGGTTTCAAGAGACCCAGTACTTC
-	TRBV7-2	-	TRBJ1-6	CASSFRTASYNSPLHF	TGTGCCAGCAGCTTTCGCACAGCCTCCTATAATTCACCCCTCCACTTT
-	TRBV6-2/TRBV6-3	-	TRBJ1-1	CASSQYTEAFF	TGTGCCAGCAGCCAATACACTGAAGCTTTCTTT
-	TRBV2	-	TRBJ2-1	CASSVYNEQFF	TGTGCCAGCAGTGTTTATAATGAGCAGTTCTTC
-	TRBV5-1	-	TRBJ2-2	CASSLGDSTGELFF	TGCGCCAGCAGCTTAGGGGATAGCACCGGGGAGCTGTTTTTT
TRBD1	TRBV12-5	-	TRBJ1-1	CASGLVLGQGATEAFF	TGTGCTAGTGGTTTGGTACTTGGACAGGGGGCTACTGAAGCTTTCTTT
-	TRBV10-2	-	TRBJ2-7	CAIRTQSSYEQYF	TGCGCCATCAGGACACAGTCCTCCTACGAGCAGTACTTC
-	TRBV5-5	-	TRBJ2-3	CASSYPTLDTQYF	TGTGCCAGCAGCTACCCTACTCTCGATACGCAGTATTTT
TRBD1	TRBV5-1	once	TRBJ1-3	CASGTGTAGNTIYF	TGCGCCAGCGGGACAGGAACGGCGGGAAACACCATATATTTT
TRBD2	TRBV6-4	-	TRBJ2-3	CASSDFSGGAEDTQYF	TGTGCCAGCAGTGACTTCAGCGGGGGGGCTGAAGATACGCAGTATTTT
-	TRBV6-1	-	TRBJ2-7	CASSEEGPLTYSYEQYF	TGTGCCAGCAGTGAAGAAGGACCTCTCACCTACTCCTACGAGCAGTACTTC
-	TRBV18	-	TRBJ2-6	CASSPFAGLSSGANVLTF	TGTGCCAGCTCACCATTCGCAGGGTTGAGCTCTGGGGCCAACGTCCTGACTTTC
-	TRBV15	-	TRBJ1-2	CATSRDSGTSDGYTF	TGTGCCACCAGCAGAGACTCCGGGACAAGCGATGGCTACACCTTC
-	TRBV7-3	-	TRBJ2-2	CASSFYSGGGWAGELFF	TGTGCCAGCAGCTTTTACAGTGGGGGCGGCTGGGCCGGGGAGCTGTTTTTT
-	TRBV25-1	-	TRBJ1-6	CASSPHAGYSPLHF	TGTGCCAGCAGTCCACATGCAGGGTATTCACCCCTCCACTTT
-	TRBV19	-	TRBJ1-2	CASSRKGAGGYTF	TGTGCCAGTAGTAGGAAGGGTGCAGGTGGCTACACCTTC
-	TRBV4-1	-	TRBJ1-2	CASSQGHSAYGYTF	TGCGCCAGCAGCCAAGGACATTCGGCCTATGGCTACACCTTC
-	TRBV6-2/TRBV6-3	-	TRBJ2-6	CASSYAEGAGANVLTF	TGTGCCAGCAGTTACGCAGAGGGTGCTGGGGCCAACGTCCTGACTTTC
-	TRBV7-2	-	TRBJ1-4	CASSWGGVTNEKLFF	TGTGCCAGCAGCTGGGGTGGGGTAACTAATGAAAAACTGTTTTTT
-	TRBV12-3/TRBV12-4	once	TRBJ2-1	CASSSDEQFF	TGTGCCAGCAGTTCGGATGAGCAGTTCTTC
-	TRBV21-1	-	TRBJ1-5	CASSNDRVGNQPQHF	TGTGCCAGCAGCAATGACAGGGTAGGGAATCAGCCCCAGCATTTT
-	TRBV3-1/TRBV3-2	-	TRBJ1-6	CASSLGERGSSPLHF	TGTGCCAGCAGCCTCGGAGAACGGGGGAGTTCACCCCTCCACTTT
-	TRBV29-1	-	TRBJ2-2	CSVNRGQQAGELFF	TGCAGCGTTAATCGGGGCCAACAGGCCGGGGAGCTGTTTTTT
-	TRBV6-1	-	TRBJ1-4	CASSEGVGARVNEKLFF	TGTGCCAGCAGTGAGGGGGTGGGGGCCAGGGTCAATGAAAAACTGTTTTTT
TRBD1	TRBV27	-	TRBJ1-4	CASSRDRGGEKLFF	TGTGCCAGCAGTAGGGACAGGGGAGGCGAAAAACTGTTTTTT
-	TRBV6-2/TRBV6-3	-	TRBJ1-1	CASSRGGDTEAFF	TGTGCCAGCAGTAGGGGTGGGGACACTGAAGCTTTCTTT
TRBD2	TRBV9	-	TRBJ2-1	CASSVVASGGNEQFF	TGTGCCAGCAGCGTAGTGGCTAGCGGGGGTAATGAGCAGTTCTTC
-	TRBV5-1	-	TRBJ1-1	CASRAVPGTEAFF	TGCGCCAGCAGGGCAGTACCGGGGACTGAAGCTTTCTTT
-	TRBV5-5	-	TRBJ1-1	CASSWQPLGTEAFF	TGTGCCAGCAGCTGGCAACCCCTTGGGACTGAAGCTTTCTTT
-	TRBV7-9	-	TRBJ2-2	CASSRISTAGELFF	TGTGCCAGCAGCCGAATCTCGACAGCCGGGGAGCTGTTTTTT
-	TRBV5-1	-	TRBJ1-2	CASSLTGEDGYTF	TGCGCCAGCAGCTTGACGGGAGAGGATGGCTACACCTTC
-	TRBV7-3	-	TRBJ1-1	CASSSVVNTEAFF	TGTGCCAGCAGCTCCGTAGTGAACACTGAAGCTTTCTTT
TRBD2	TRBV7-9	-	TRBJ2-7	CASSLAGGGAGEQYF	TGTGCCAGCAGCTTAGCTGGCGGGGGGGCTGGCGAGCAGTACTTC
-	TRBV28	-	TRBJ1-1	CASTAFGGSEAFF	TGTGCCAGCACCGCCTTTGGAGGTTCTGAAGCTTTCTTT
TRBD1	TRBV30	-	TRBJ1-1	CAWSVGTANTEAFF	TGTGCCTGGAGTGTTGGGACAGCGAACACTGAAGCTTTCTTT
-	TRBV5-1	once	TRBJ2-6	CASSLGTGPGANVLTF	TGCGCCAGCAGCTTGGGAACAGGGCCCGGGGCCAACGTCCTGACTTTC
TRBD1	TRBV2	-	TRBJ1-2	CASSELQGVLVGYGYTF	TGTGCCAGCAGTGAGCTACAGGGGGTCCTCGTCGGCTATGGCTACACCTTC
-	TRBV4-2	-	TRBJ2-4	CASSQEQGGETKNIQYF	TGTGCCAGCAGCCAAGAGCAGGGGGGGGAAACCAAAAACATTCAGTACTTC
-	TRBV15	once	TRBJ2-2	CATSKREMGRPNTGELFF	TGTGCCACCAGCAAGAGGGAGATGGGACGACCGAACACCGGGGAGCTGTTTTTT
-	TRBV7-3	-	TRBJ2-3	CASSSTSTDTQYF	TGTGCCAGCAGTTCGACCAGCACAGATACGCAGTATTTT
-	TRBV11-2	-	TRBJ1-6	CASSITGFSSYNSPLHF	TGTGCCAGCAGCATCACAGGGTTCAGCTCCTATAATTCACCCCTCCACTTT
TRBD1	TRBV19	once	TRBJ1-1	CASLDRVNTEAFF	TGTGCCAGCCTGGACAGGGTGAACACTGAAGCTTTCTTT
-	TRBV18	-	TRBJ1-5	CASSPSGEQPQHF	TGTGCCAGCTCACCATCAGGGGAACAGCCCCAGCATTTT
-	TRBV14	-	TRBJ2-5	CASSQGSEGTQYF	TGTGCCAGCAGCCAAGGCAGCGAGGGGACCCAGTACTTC
TRBD1	TRBV3-1/TRBV3-2	-	TRBJ1-6	CASRRQGVNSPLHF	TGTGCCAGCAGGAGACAGGGGGTCAATTCACCCCTCCACTTT
-	TRBV24-1	-	TRBJ2-4	CATSDTNKGDIQYF	TGTGCCACCAGTGATACGAACAAGGGGGACATTCAGTACTTC
-	TRBV9	-	TRBJ1-2	CASSDLDSPYGYTF	TGTGCCAGCAGCGACCTGGACAGTCCTTATGGCTACACCTTC